This T cell receptor (beta chain) was found in a study of shared clonotypes between healthy human individuals. TCRdb keeps only in-frame clones here, not all; method: immunoSEQ multiplex PCR. The sample lists about 600,000 clones, around 78% seen once, with approximately 12% in the top ten. J gave up 0 bases and V 0 bases, and 1 base lay outside the gene matches. Germline V gene lookup returns CDR1 SSHAT and CDR2 FNYEAQ (reference sequence). The CDR3 is 16 residues long. The donors, healthy adults who were HIV-negative, had experienced no recent acute infections or vaccinations. The chain combines TRBV7-7 with TRBJ2-1, with TRBD2 identical over 8 bases. The sequenced sample was PBMCs. The clonotype comes from a woman between 35 and 50 years old in good health. Some clones in this sample may be carry-over from other donors' samples. CDR3 in amino acids: CASSLAAGGSYNEQFF. CDR3 nucleotides: TGTGCCAGCAGCTTAGCTGCGGGAGGCTCCTACAATGAGCAGTTCTTC. The full variable domain, rest sourced from reference TRBV7-7 and TRBJ2-1, is GAGVSQSPRYKVTKRGQDVTLRCDPISSHATLYWYQQALGQGPEFLTYFNYEAQPDKSGLPSDRFSAERPEGSISTLTIQRTEQRDSAMYRCASSLAAGGSYNEQFFGPGTRLTVL.